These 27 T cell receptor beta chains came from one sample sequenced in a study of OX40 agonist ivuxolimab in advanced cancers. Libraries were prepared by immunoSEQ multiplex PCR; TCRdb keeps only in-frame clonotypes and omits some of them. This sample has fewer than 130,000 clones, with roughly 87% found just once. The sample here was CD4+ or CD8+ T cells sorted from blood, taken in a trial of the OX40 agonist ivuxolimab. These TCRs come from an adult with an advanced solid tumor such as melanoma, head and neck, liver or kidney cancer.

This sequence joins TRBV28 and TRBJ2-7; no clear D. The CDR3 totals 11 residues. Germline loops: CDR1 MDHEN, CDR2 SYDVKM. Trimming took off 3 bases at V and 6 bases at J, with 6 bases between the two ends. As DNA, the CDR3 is TGTGCCAGCAGTTTGGAGAGCGAGCAGTACTTC. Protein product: CASSLESEQYF. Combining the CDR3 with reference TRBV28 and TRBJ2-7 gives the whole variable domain DVKVTQSSRYLVKRTGEKVFLECVQDMDHENMFWYRQDPGLGLRLIYFSYDVKMKEKGDIPEGYSVSREKKERFSLILESASTNQTSMYLCASSLESEQYFGPGTRLTVT.

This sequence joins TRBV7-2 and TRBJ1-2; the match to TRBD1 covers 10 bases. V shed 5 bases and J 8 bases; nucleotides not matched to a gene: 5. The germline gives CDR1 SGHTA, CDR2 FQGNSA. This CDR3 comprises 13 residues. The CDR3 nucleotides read TGTGCCAGCAGCCCAGGGACAGGGGTCGGCTACACCTTC. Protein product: CASSPGTGVGYTF.

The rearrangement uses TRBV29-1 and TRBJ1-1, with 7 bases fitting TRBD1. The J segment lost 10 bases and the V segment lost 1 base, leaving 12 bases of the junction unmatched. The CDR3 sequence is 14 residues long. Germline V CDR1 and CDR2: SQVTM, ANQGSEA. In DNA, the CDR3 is TGCAGCGTTGAAGGAGTCTGGGAGGGGGCGGCAGCTTTCTTT. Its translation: CSVEGVWEGAAAFF.

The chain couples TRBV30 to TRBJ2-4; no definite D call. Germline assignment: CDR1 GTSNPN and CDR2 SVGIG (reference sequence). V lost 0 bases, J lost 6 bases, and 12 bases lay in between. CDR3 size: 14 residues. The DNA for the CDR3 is TGTGCCTGGAGTGTAGACCTAATATTAAACATTCAGTACTTC. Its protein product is CAWSVDLILNIQYF.

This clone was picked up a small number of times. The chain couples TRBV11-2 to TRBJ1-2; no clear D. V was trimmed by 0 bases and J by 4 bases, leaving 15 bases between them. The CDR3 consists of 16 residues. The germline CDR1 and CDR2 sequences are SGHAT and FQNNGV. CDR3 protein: CASSLDPISRSYGYTF. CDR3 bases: TGTGCCAGCAGCTTAGATCCGATATCACGATCCTATGGCTACACCTTC.

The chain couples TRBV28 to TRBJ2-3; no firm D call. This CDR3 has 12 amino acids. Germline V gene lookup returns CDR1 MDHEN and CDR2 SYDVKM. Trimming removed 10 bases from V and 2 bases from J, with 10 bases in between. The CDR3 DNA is TGTGCCACCTCAATTAACACAGATACGCAGTATTTT. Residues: CATSINTDTQYF.

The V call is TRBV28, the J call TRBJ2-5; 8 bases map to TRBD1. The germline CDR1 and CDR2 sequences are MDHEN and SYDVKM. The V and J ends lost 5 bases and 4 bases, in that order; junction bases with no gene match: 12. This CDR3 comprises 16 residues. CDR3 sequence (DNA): TGTGCCAGCAGTCCCTCCGGGGGTGGACAGGGAGAGACCCAGTACTTC. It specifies CASSPSGGGQGETQYF.

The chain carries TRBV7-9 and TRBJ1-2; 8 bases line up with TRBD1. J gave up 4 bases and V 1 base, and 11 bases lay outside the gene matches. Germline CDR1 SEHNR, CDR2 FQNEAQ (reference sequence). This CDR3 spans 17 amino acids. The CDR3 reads CASSLEGGRGRAYGYTF. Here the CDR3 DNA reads TGTGCCAGCAGCTTAGAAGGCGGCAGGGGGCGCGCCTATGGCTACACCTTC.

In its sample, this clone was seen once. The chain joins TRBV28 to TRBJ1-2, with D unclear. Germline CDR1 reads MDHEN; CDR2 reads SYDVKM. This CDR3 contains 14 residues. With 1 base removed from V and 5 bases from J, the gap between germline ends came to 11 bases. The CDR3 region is CASSLSAVTYGYTF. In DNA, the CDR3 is TGTGCCAGCAGTTTATCGGCAGTGACTTATGGCTACACCTTC.

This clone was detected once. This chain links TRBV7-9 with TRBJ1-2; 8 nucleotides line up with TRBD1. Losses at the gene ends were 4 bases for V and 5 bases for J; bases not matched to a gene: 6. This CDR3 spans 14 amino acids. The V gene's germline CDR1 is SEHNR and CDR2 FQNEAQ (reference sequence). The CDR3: CASSSRGLRYGYTF. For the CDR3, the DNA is TGTGCCAGCAGCTCCAGGGGGCTTCGATATGGCTACACCTTC.

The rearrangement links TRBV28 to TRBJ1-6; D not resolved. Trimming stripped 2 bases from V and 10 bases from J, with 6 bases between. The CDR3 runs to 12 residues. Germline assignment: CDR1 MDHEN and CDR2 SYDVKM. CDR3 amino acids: CASSLKLSPLHF. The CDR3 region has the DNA TGTGCCAGCAGTTTAAAATTGTCACCCCTCCACTTT.

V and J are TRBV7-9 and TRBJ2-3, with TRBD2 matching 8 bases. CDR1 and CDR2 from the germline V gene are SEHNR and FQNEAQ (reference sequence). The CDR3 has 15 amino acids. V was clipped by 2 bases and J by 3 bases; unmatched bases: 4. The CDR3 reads CASSLIGGETDTQYF. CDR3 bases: TGTGCCAGCAGCTTAATCGGGGGGGAAACAGATACGCAGTATTTT.

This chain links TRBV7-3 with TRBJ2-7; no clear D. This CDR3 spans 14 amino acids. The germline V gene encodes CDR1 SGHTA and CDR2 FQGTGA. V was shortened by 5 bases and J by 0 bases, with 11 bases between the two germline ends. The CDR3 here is CASSPVGSSYEQYF. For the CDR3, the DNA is TGTGCCAGCAGCCCCGTGGGAAGCTCCTACGAGCAGTACTTC.

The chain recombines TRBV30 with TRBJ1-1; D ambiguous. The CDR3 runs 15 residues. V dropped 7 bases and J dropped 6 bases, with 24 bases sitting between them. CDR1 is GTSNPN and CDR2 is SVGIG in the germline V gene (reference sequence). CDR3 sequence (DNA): TGTGCCTACGCACCTCTAGGAGCGGTTTGGGCTGAAGCTTTCTTT. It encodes CAYAPLGAVWAEAFF.

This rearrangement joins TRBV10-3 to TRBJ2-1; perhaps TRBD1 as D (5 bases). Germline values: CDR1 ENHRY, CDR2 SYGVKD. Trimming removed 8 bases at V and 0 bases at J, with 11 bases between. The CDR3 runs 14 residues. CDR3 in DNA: TGTGCCATCCGTAAGGACACCTCCTACAATGAGCAGTTCTTC. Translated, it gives CAIRKDTSYNEQFF.

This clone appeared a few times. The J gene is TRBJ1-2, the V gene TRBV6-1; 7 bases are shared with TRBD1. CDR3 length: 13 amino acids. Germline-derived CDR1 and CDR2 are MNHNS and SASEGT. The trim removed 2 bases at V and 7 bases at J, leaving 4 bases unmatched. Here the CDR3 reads CASSERGLGGYTF. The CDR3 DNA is TGTGCCAGCAGTGAAAGGGGGCTGGGTGGCTACACCTTC.

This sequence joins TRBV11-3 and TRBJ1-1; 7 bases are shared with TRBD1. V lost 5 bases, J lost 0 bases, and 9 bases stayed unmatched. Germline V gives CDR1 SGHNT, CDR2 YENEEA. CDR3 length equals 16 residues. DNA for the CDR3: TGTGCCAGCAGCCTAAAATTCGGGACAGTGAACACTGAAGCTTTCTTT. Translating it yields CASSLKFGTVNTEAFF.

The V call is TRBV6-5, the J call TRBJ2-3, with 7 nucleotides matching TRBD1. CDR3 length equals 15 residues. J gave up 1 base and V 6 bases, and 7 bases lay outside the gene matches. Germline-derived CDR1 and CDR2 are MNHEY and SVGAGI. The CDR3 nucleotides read TGTGCCAGCAGGCTTCAGGGGGTCGGCACAGATACGCAGTATTTT. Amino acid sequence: CASRLQGVGTDTQYF.

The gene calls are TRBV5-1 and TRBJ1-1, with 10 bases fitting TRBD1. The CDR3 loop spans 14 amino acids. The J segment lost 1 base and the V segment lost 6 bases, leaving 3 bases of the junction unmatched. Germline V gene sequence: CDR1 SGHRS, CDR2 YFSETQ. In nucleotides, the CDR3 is TGCGCCAGCAAAGGGACAGGGGAGAACACTGAAGCTTTCTTT. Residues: CASKGTGENTEAFF.

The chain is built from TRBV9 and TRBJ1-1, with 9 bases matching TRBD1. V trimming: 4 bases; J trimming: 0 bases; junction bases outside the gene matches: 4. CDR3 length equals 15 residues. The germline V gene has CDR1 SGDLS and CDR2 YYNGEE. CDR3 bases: TGTGCCAGCAGCCTAGGACAGGGGTTGAACACTGAAGCTTTCTTT. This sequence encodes CASSLGQGLNTEAFF. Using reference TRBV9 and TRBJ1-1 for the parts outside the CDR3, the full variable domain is DSGVTQTPKHLITATGQRVTLRCSPRSGDLSVYWYQQSLDQGLQFLIQYYNGEERAKGNILERFSAQQFPDLHSELNLSSLELGDSALYFCASSLGQGLNTEAFFGQGTRLTVV.

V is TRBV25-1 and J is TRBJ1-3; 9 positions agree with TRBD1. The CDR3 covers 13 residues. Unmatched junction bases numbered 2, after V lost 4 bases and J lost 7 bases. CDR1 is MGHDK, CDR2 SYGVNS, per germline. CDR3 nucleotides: TGTGCCAGCAGTGGTACAGGGGGCAACACCATATATTTT. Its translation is CASSGTGGNTIYF. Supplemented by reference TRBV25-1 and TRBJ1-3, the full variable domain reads EADIYQTPRYLVIGTGKKITLECSQTMGHDKMYWYQQDPGMELHLIHYSYGVNSTEKGDLSSESTVSRIRTEHFPLTLESARPSHTSQYLCASSGTGGNTIYFGEGSWLTVV.

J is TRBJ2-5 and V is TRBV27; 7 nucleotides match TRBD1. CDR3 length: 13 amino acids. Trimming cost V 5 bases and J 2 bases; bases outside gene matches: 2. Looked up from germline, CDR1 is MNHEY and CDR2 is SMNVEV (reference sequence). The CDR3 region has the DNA TGTGCCAGCAGTCGGGACAGACAAGAGACCCAGTACTTC. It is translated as CASSRDRQETQYF.

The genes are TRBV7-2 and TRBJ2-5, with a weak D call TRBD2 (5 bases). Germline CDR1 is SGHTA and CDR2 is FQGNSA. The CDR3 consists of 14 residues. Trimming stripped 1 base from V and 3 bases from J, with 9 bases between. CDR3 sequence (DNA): TGTGCCAGCAGCTTAGAATACGGGAAAGAGACCCAGTACTTC. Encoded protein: CASSLEYGKETQYF. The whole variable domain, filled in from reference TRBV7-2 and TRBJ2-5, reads GAGVSQSPSNKVTEKGKDVELRCDPISGHTALYWYRQSLGQGLEFLIYFQGNSAPDKSGLPSDRFSAERTGGSVSTLTIQRTQQEDSAVYLCASSLEYGKETQYFGPGTRLLVL.

This chain's CDR3 is CAISVKRERYNEQFF. The DNA of the CDR3 is TGTGCCATCAGTGTAAAGCGGGAGCGCTACAATGAGCAGTTCTTC. The chain uses TRBV10-3 and TRBJ2-1; TRBD2 agrees at 8 bases. The CDR3 is 15 amino acids. V lost 4 bases and J lost 3; bases outside the gene matches: 5. The V gene's germline CDR1 is ENHRY and CDR2 SYGVKD.

The CDR3 loop is CASSLEATVSGNTIYF. Written as DNA, the CDR3 is TGTGCCAGCAGCTTGGAGGCAACGGTCTCTGGAAACACCATATATTTT. The chain is built from TRBV5-5 and TRBJ1-3, with D unclear. The CDR3 is 16 residues long. The germline V and J ends were trimmed by 0 bases and 0 bases, with 10 bases remaining between them. The germline V gene has CDR1 SGHKS and CDR2 YYEKEE (reference sequence).

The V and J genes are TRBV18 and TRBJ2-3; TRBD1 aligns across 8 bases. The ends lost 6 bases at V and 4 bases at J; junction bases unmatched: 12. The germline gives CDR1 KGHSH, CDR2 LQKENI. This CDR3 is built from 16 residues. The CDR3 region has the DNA TGTGCCAGCTCTCTTAGGACAGGGCGTTTGTCAGATACGCAGTATTTT. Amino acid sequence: CASSLRTGRLSDTQYF.

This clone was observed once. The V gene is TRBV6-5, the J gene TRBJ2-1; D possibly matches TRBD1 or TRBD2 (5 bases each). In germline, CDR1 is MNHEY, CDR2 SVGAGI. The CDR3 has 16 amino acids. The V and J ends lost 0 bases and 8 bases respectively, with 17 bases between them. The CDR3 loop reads CASSYSGWGRGHEQFF. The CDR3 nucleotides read TGTGCCAGCAGTTACTCGGGATGGGGGAGAGGGCATGAGCAGTTCTTC.